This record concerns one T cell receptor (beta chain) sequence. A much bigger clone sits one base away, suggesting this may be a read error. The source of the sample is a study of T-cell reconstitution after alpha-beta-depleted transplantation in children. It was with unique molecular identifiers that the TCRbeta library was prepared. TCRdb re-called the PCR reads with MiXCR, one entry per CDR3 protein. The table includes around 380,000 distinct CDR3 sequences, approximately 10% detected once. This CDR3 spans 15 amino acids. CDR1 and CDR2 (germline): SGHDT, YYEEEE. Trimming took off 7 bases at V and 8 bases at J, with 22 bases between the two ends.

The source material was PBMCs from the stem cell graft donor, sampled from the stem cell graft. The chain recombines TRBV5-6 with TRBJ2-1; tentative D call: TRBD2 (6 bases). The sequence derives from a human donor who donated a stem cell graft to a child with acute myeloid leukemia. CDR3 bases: TGTGCCAGCGGCCTACCCGAGCGGGCCTTCGATGAGCAGTTCTTC. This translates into CASGLPERAFDEQFF.